Listed below are T cell receptor beta chains from one sample, sequenced in a study of T-cell memory formation after mild COVID-19. TCRdb ran MiXCR on the 5' RACE reads and lists one entry per CDR3 protein. The data hold a few hundred thousand distinct CDR3 sequences, with over 15% observed a single time. Sequencing input: PBMCs or a T cell subset sorted from them (not recorded which). The receptors shown here come from a young man who had mild COVID-19 (a few samples of this study predate the infection). Cell type and time point are not known. Each CDR3 is given with its conserved first and last residue. D genes are given only for firm matches. A clone size is listed for some rows: how often the clone was seen (once, few, many), or a class if it is expanded.

CDR3aa: CASSQGQPRQPQHF
CDR3nt: TGCGCCAGCAGCCAGGGACAGCCACGACAGCCCCAGCATTTT
abundance: NA
j_gene: TRBJ1-5
d_gene: TRBD1
v_gene: TRBV4-1

CDR3aa: CAISESGASATLETQYF
CDR3nt: TGTGCCATCAGTGAGTCGGGAGCTAGCGCTACCCTGGAGACCCAGTACTTC
abundance: few
j_gene: TRBJ2-5
d_gene: NA
v_gene: TRBV10-3

CDR3aa: CASSLNRGLQNTEAFF
CDR3nt: TGTGCCAGCAGTTTAAATAGGGGGCTACAAAACACTGAAGCTTTCTTT
abundance: NA
j_gene: TRBJ1-1
d_gene: TRBD1
v_gene: TRBV27

CDR3aa: CASSATHSGTDTQYF
CDR3nt: TGTGCCAGCAGTGCGACTCACTCGGGCACAGATACGCAGTATTTT
abundance: NA
j_gene: TRBJ2-3
d_gene: NA
v_gene: TRBV2

CDR3aa: CSARLQGRVHQPQHF
CDR3nt: TGCAGTGCTAGGCTACAAGGCAGGGTACATCAGCCCCAGCATTTT
abundance: NA
j_gene: TRBJ1-5
d_gene: NA
v_gene: TRBV20-1

CDR3aa: CASSPRTGITDTQYF
CDR3nt: TGCGCCAGCAGCCCGAGGACAGGGATAACAGATACGCAGTATTTT
abundance: few
j_gene: TRBJ2-3
d_gene: TRBD1
v_gene: TRBV5-1

CDR3aa: CASSSQGGGSYNEQFF
CDR3nt: TGTGCCAGCAGTTCCCAGGGCGGAGGCTCCTACAATGAGCAGTTCTTC
abundance: NA
j_gene: TRBJ2-1
d_gene: NA
v_gene: TRBV12-3/TRBV12-4

CDR3aa: CASSKTPGWVAQFF
CDR3nt: TGTGCCAGCAGTAAAACCCCGGGGTGGGTCGCGCAGTTCTTC
abundance: few
j_gene: TRBJ2-1
d_gene: NA
v_gene: TRBV12-3/TRBV12-4

CDR3aa: CASSSYGYTF
CDR3nt: TGTGCCAGCAGTTCATATGGCTACACCTTC
abundance: NA
j_gene: TRBJ1-2
d_gene: NA
v_gene: TRBV28

CDR3aa: CASSQDSSEGQTQYF
CDR3nt: TGTGCCAGCAGTCAGGACTCCTCGGAGGGACAGACCCAGTACTTC
abundance: NA
j_gene: TRBJ2-5
d_gene: NA
v_gene: TRBV6-5

CDR3aa: CASSNRGGDTGELFF
CDR3nt: TGTGCCAGCAGTAATCGCGGGGGGGACACCGGGGAGCTGTTTTTT
abundance: few
j_gene: TRBJ2-2
d_gene: TRBD2
v_gene: TRBV12-3/TRBV12-4

CDR3aa: CSARQAGSWEETQYF
CDR3nt: TGCAGTGCTAGACAGGCGGGGTCCTGGGAGGAGACCCAGTACTTC
abundance: NA
j_gene: TRBJ2-5
d_gene: NA
v_gene: TRBV20-1

CDR3aa: CASSLNGGAGLTDTQYF
CDR3nt: TGCGCCAGCAGCTTGAACGGGGGGGCCGGACTTACAGATACGCAGTATTTT
abundance: few
j_gene: TRBJ2-3
d_gene: TRBD2
v_gene: TRBV5-1

CDR3aa: CASSLAGFDEQYF
CDR3nt: TGTGCCAGCAGCTTAGCGGGGTTCGACGAGCAGTACTTC
abundance: NA
j_gene: TRBJ2-7
d_gene: TRBD2
v_gene: TRBV5-4

CDR3aa: CASSPPGLAGVHEQFF
CDR3nt: TGTGCCAGCAGCCCTCCCGGACTAGCGGGGGTACATGAGCAGTTCTTC
abundance: NA
j_gene: TRBJ2-1
d_gene: TRBD2
v_gene: TRBV3-1

CDR3aa: CASSQVGTPEAFF
CDR3nt: TGTGCCAGCAGCCAAGTCGGGACCCCTGAAGCTTTCTTT
abundance: NA
j_gene: TRBJ1-1
d_gene: NA
v_gene: TRBV5-6

CDR3aa: CASSKGDRGLMEPQHF
CDR3nt: TGTGCCAGCAGCAAAGGGGACAGGGGGCTTATGGAGCCCCAGCATTTT
abundance: few
j_gene: TRBJ1-5
d_gene: TRBD1
v_gene: TRBV5-6

CDR3aa: CASSSRDRGISGANVLTF
CDR3nt: TGCGCCAGCAGCTCTCGGGACAGGGGAATCTCTGGGGCCAACGTCCTGACTTTC
abundance: NA
j_gene: TRBJ2-6
d_gene: TRBD1
v_gene: TRBV4-1

CDR3aa: CASSLTLSGANVLTF
CDR3nt: TGTGCCAGCAGTTTGACACTCTCTGGGGCCAACGTCCTGACTTTC
abundance: few
j_gene: TRBJ2-6
d_gene: NA
v_gene: TRBV12-3/TRBV12-4

CDR3aa: CASSLGDASEAFF
CDR3nt: TGTGCCAGCAGCTTGGGGGACGCCTCTGAAGCTTTCTTT
abundance: NA
j_gene: TRBJ1-1
d_gene: NA
v_gene: TRBV7-9

CDR3aa: CASSFAGGGQYF
CDR3nt: TGTGCCAGCAGTTTTGCGGGGGGAGGTCAGTATTTT
abundance: NA
j_gene: TRBJ2-3
d_gene: TRBD2
v_gene: TRBV27

CDR3aa: CASSLGAETQYF
CDR3nt: TGCGCCAGCAGCTTAGGTGCAGAGACCCAGTACTTC
abundance: many
j_gene: TRBJ2-5
d_gene: NA
v_gene: TRBV5-1

CDR3aa: CASRGSNQPQHF
CDR3nt: TGTGCCAGCAGGGGTAGCAATCAGCCCCAGCATTTT
abundance: few
j_gene: TRBJ1-5
d_gene: NA
v_gene: TRBV25-1

CDR3aa: CASSKGQVNTEAFF
CDR3nt: TGCGCCAGCAGCAAGGGACAGGTGAACACTGAAGCTTTCTTT
abundance: few
j_gene: TRBJ1-1
d_gene: TRBD1
v_gene: TRBV5-1

CDR3aa: CASSLNGVEGQGIDEQFF
CDR3nt: TGTGCCAGCAGCTTAAATGGGGTCGAAGGACAGGGAATCGATGAGCAGTTCTTC
abundance: NA
j_gene: TRBJ2-1
d_gene: TRBD1
v_gene: TRBV7-8

CDR3aa: CASSYQGRAKNIQYF
CDR3nt: TGTGCCAGCAGCTACCAGGGGAGAGCCAAAAACATTCAGTACTTC
abundance: many
j_gene: TRBJ2-4
d_gene: NA
v_gene: TRBV7-2

CDR3aa: CASSLRTTYEQYF
CDR3nt: TGTGCCAGCAGTTTAAGGACTACGTACGAGCAGTACTTC
abundance: few
j_gene: TRBJ2-7
d_gene: NA
v_gene: TRBV27

CDR3aa: CASSLAGGAKNIQYF
CDR3nt: TGCGCCAGCAGCTTGGCCGGGGGGGCCAAAAACATTCAGTACTTC
abundance: few
j_gene: TRBJ2-4
d_gene: TRBD2
v_gene: TRBV5-1

CDR3aa: CASSFGPGVNEQFF
CDR3nt: TGTGCCAGCAGCTTCGGCCCAGGGGTCAATGAGCAGTTCTTC
abundance: NA
j_gene: TRBJ2-1
d_gene: NA
v_gene: TRBV5-4

CDR3aa: CASSLDRTTDTQYF
CDR3nt: TGTGCCAGCAGCTTGGACAGGACGACAGATACGCAGTATTTT
abundance: few
j_gene: TRBJ2-3
d_gene: NA
v_gene: TRBV5-6

CDR3aa: CASSRGQPPTDTQYF
CDR3nt: TGTGCCAGCAGCAGGGGACAACCACCCACAGATACGCAGTATTTT
abundance: NA
j_gene: TRBJ2-3
d_gene: NA
v_gene: TRBV12-3/TRBV12-4

CDR3aa: CASSYSGYGYTF
CDR3nt: TGTGCCAGCAGTTACTCGGGCTATGGCTACACCTTC
abundance: few
j_gene: TRBJ1-2
d_gene: NA
v_gene: TRBV6-5

CDR3aa: CASSPPPGETGELFF
CDR3nt: TGTGCCAGCAGCCCGCCCCCAGGAGAAACCGGGGAGCTGTTTTTT
abundance: few
j_gene: TRBJ2-2
d_gene: NA
v_gene: TRBV12-3/TRBV12-4

CDR3aa: CASSMRPGFGANVLTF
CDR3nt: TGTGCCAGTAGTATGCGCCCAGGGTTTGGGGCCAACGTCCTGACTTTC
abundance: NA
j_gene: TRBJ2-6
d_gene: NA
v_gene: TRBV19